This T cell receptor beta chain emerged from a study of identical twins (dated by TCRdb to the mid-2010s). Turning to the overall study: The study deep-sequenced TCR alpha and beta repertoires from monozygotic twins, unrelated adults of various ages and cord blood to test whether fetal clonotypes persist. To rule out contamination, the twin experiments were replicated at different times with different library preparation protocols. The paper as a whole reports these results and caveats: Fewer insertions were carried by abundant cord blood beta clonotypes; a weaker similar trend was observed in young adult naive repertoires, while no such trend was observed in memory repertoires. In monozygotic twins, out-of-frame TCR alpha sharing was systematically underestimated by recombination models, although the models agreed with sharing between unrelated individuals. In beta out-of-frame sequences, excess twin sharing was weaker, because having fewer shared sequences lowered the signal-to-noise ratio. Compared with coincidental sharing between unrelated individuals, out-of-frame TCR alpha sequences shared between twins showed an excess of sequences with low generation probability. Zero-insertion analyses could be partly confounded by invariant T cells such as MAIT and iNKT, though diverse VJ usage argued against such confounding for most clonotypes. Because the same donors could not be followed over many years, conclusions were based on cross-sectional statistical analysis.

From the cysteine up to the phenylalanine, the CDR3 has a length of 18 residues. Only the CDR3 DNA is retained, 54 bases long and in frame from the first base. V loses 5 bases of germline sequence and J loses 1 base, and the interval between the two ends is 21 bases. The germline V gene (reference sequence) specifies LNHNV as CDR1 and YYDKDF as CDR2. Library prep was done by 5' RACE. The listed sequencing device is Illumina HiSeq 2000. Template switching introduced a universal primer binding site; the final cDNA contained a unique molecular identifier, enabling accurate counting of TCR cDNA molecules. First-strand cDNA for TCR alpha and beta chains was synthesized from specific primers in the conserved constant-segment region. To control for contamination, every cDNA library carried two barcodes: a SMART-Mk sample barcode plus Illumina barcodes. TruSeq adapter sequences along with Illumina sample barcodes were introduced in two successive PCR steps. The TCR alpha and beta cDNA libraries were sequenced on the Illumina HiSeq platform using custom primers. The study's own analysis went as follows. MiGEC was used to process raw reads and extract unique molecular identifiers, and MiXCR was used to find CDR3 positions. For each individual, recombination models were inferred using an EM algorithm with the repgenHMM and IGoR tools. Shared clonotype analysis was performed with the tcR package in R, normalizing sharing by the product of cloneset sizes. To study raw recombination without the effects of thymic and clonal selection, out-of-frame nonproductive sequences were analyzed. Clones were called with MiXCR by TCRdb after fastp trimmed the public reads at Q25, and only in-frame beta chains were retained. A single entry per CDR3 protein holds the most common genes and DNA from its merged rows. These V and J calls rely on TCRdb rather than the paper's analysis. This sample is represented by hundreds of thousands of distinct CDR3 sequences; more than 6.5% of them were singletons. Of the sample, less than 2% falls within the top ten clones.

This clonotype was detected a few times. No cognate antigen has been identified for it. Base-call qualities are not available, and no considerably larger clone is one nucleotide away. Only healthy Caucasian donors were included. Three pairs of female monozygotic twins, all aged 18 to 29 years, were included in the twin cohort. Using Miltenyi CD45RO+ enrichment and human naive T-cell isolation kits, memory (CD45RO+) and naive T cells were isolated from PBMC. These data were also reused for a study on yellow fever vaccine responses in identical twins. According to the second study: According to the authors, the vaccine-induced T cell response in identical twins seemed to be partly convergent and partly specific to each individual. In identical twins, the study followed T cell clones that responded to the vaccine with precision.

This receptor was obtained from a woman aged 18-35 years in good health. This chain is built from TRBV15 and TRBJ1-5; TRBD1 is possibly the D segment (6 matching bases). Sequencing was done on a sample of memory (CD45RO+) T cells sorted from blood. The sample's cell subset or site label, decoded: CD45RO+ enriched T cells. At the DNA level, the sequence is TGTGCCACCAGCGTAGAGGGCAGGGGCGGGGGAAGCAATCAGCCCCAGCATTTT. Its product reads: CATSVEGRGGGSNQPQHF.